The clone carrying this T cell receptor beta chain was seen just once. These data originate in a study of blood T cells in healthy people across ages. The second PCR ran about 6 to 12 cycles with a sample-barcoded 5' primer and J-beta primers. TCRdb re-called the 5' RACE reads through MiXCR, storing one row per CDR3 protein. The data show about 940,000 distinct CDR3 sequences, about 44% seen once. V lost 0 bases and J 3 bases, leaving 15 bases between the germline ends. The CDR3 sequence is 16 residues long. Germline CDR1 and CDR2: SGDLS and YYNGEE. This clonotype was sampled from a young man in good health. The genes are TRBV9 and TRBJ1-2; D is unresolved. The sequenced material came from blood. Written as DNA, the CDR3 is TGTGCCAGCAGCGTAGGTACGGACTTCAGCGACTATGGCTACACCTTC. Translation: CASSVGTDFSDYGYTF.